Listed below are T cell receptor beta chains from one sample, sequenced in a study of blood T cell repertoires in COVID-19. TCRdb's table, derived via immunoSEQ multiplex PCR, lists solely in-frame clones and lacks some. Of about 100,000 clones listed, 80% to 90% are singletons. Sequenced: peripheral blood. The receptors stem from a man between 45 and 60 years old with acute or convalescent COVID-19. CDR3s include the opening cysteine and the closing phenylalanine or tryptophan. A D gene is named only where the DNA matches it firmly. Clone size is not always given. Where it is, it says once, few, many or a class for expanded clones.

J: TRBJ2-1
V: TRBV7-9
size: few
D: TRBD2
DNA: TGTGCCAGCAGCTTAGCCGGGACTAGCTACAATGAGCAGTTCTTC
CDR3: CASSLAGTSYNEQFF

J: TRBJ1-5
V: TRBV28
size: .
D: .
DNA: TGTGCCAGCAGCCTGGGGGCGGCGGGCAATCAGCCCCAGCATTTT
CDR3: CASSLGAAGNQPQHF

J: TRBJ1-1
V: TRBV10-3
size: .
D: TRBD1
DNA: TGTGCCATCAGTGAGTCGACGCAGGGGGGCGGTTTCAGACCTGAAGCTTTCTTT
CDR3: CAISESTQGGGFRPEAFF

J: TRBJ2-1
V: TRBV5-1
size: many
D: TRBD1
DNA: TGCGCCAGCAGCTTGCAGGGGGAGTTGAAGTTCTTC
CDR3: CASSLQGELKFF

J: TRBJ2-1
V: TRBV7-9
size: .
D: TRBD1
DNA: TGTGCCAGCAGCAAGAATTCCGGGACAGGGGCCAACAATGAGCAGTTCTTC
CDR3: CASSKNSGTGANNEQFF

J: TRBJ2-7
V: TRBV28
size: .
D: TRBD1
DNA: TGTGCCACCACAGGGACAGCCTCTTACGAGCAGTACTTC
CDR3: CATTGTASYEQYF

J: TRBJ2-7
V: TRBV11-2
size: .
D: TRBD1
DNA: TGTGCCAGCAGCTTTACCGGGACAGGGTACGAGCAGTACTTC
CDR3: CASSFTGTGYEQYF

J: TRBJ2-1
V: TRBV7-9
size: .
D: .
DNA: TGTGCCAGCAGGCCCCCAGTTGGACAGAGCTCCTACAATGAGCAGTTCTTC
CDR3: CASRPPVGQSSYNEQFF

J: TRBJ1-2
V: TRBV15
size: .
D: TRBD1
DNA: TGTGCCACCAGCAGAGGGACAGGGACCTATGGCTACACCTTC
CDR3: CATSRGTGTYGYTF

J: TRBJ1-1
V: TRBV19
size: .
D: TRBD1
DNA: TGTGCCAGTAGTATAAACAGGGGAGGCAGTGAAGCTTTCTTT
CDR3: CASSINRGGSEAFF

J: TRBJ2-7
V: TRBV6-5
size: .
D: TRBD2
DNA: TGTGCCAGCAGTATTAGCGGGGAGGCTTACGAGCAGTACTTC
CDR3: CASSISGEAYEQYF

J: TRBJ2-7
V: TRBV6-5
size: .
D: TRBD1
DNA: TGTGCCAGCAGTTCCTACGGACAGGGCTCCTACGAGCAGTACTTC
CDR3: CASSSYGQGSYEQYF

J: TRBJ1-5
V: TRBV15
size: .
D: .
DNA: TGTGCCACCAGCAGAGAATCCGATCAGCCCCAGCATTTT
CDR3: CATSRESDQPQHF

J: TRBJ1-4
V: TRBV5-5
size: .
D: .
DNA: TGTGCCAGCAGCTTGGGCGACAGGCGGACTAATGAAAAACTGTTTTTT
CDR3: CASSLGDRRTNEKLFF

J: TRBJ2-7
V: TRBV4-2
size: .
D: .
DNA: TGTGCCAGCAGCCAAGTTAGAGGGGGATCCTACGAGCAGTACTTC
CDR3: CASSQVRGGSYEQYF

J: TRBJ1-2
V: TRBV28
size: .
D: TRBD1
DNA: TGTGCCAGCAGTTTAAGGGGGCGGCGGGACTATGGCTACACCTTC
CDR3: CASSLRGRRDYGYTF

J: TRBJ2-1
V: TRBV6-1
size: .
D: TRBD1
DNA: TGTGCCAGCAGTGAAGCCGGGACAGGAGCATACAATGAGCAGTTCTTC
CDR3: CASSEAGTGAYNEQFF

J: TRBJ1-5
V: TRBV2
size: few
D: .
DNA: TGTGCCAGCAGTGTAACGGGGAGTCAGCCCCAGCATTTT
CDR3: CASSVTGSQPQHF

J: TRBJ2-3
V: TRBV5-1
size: .
D: .
DNA: TGCGCCAGCAGCTTGCGGACTCCTCAAAATACGCAGTATTTT
CDR3: CASSLRTPQNTQYF

J: TRBJ2-3
V: TRBV10-1
size: .
D: .
DNA: TGCGCCAGCTCTCGGGACTTCACAGATACGCAGTATTTT
CDR3: CASSRDFTDTQYF

J: TRBJ2-7
V: TRBV10-1
size: few
D: TRBD2
DNA: TGCGCCAGCAGTGAGTCGGGACTAGCGGGAGGCTACTCCTACGAGCAGTACTTC
CDR3: CASSESGLAGGYSYEQYF

J: TRBJ1-2
V: TRBV10-2
size: .
D: TRBD1
DNA: TGCGCCAGCACTGGACAGGGGAAGGGCTACACCTTC
CDR3: CASTGQGKGYTF

J: TRBJ2-2
V: TRBV2
size: .
D: TRBD2
DNA: TGTGCCAGCAGGGGACTAGTTGACACCGGGGAGCTGTTTTTT
CDR3: CASRGLVDTGELFF

J: TRBJ2-3
V: TRBV6-1
size: .
D: TRBD1
DNA: TGTGCCAGCAGTGAAGCGCCGGGCAGACAGGGGGCAGGGAATACGCAGTATTTT
CDR3: CASSEAPGRQGAGNTQYF

J: TRBJ2-4
V: TRBV10-2
size: .
D: TRBD1
DNA: TGCGCCAGCAGTGAGGGGACAGGAGCCAAAAACATTCAGTACTTC
CDR3: CASSEGTGAKNIQYF

J: TRBJ2-7
V: TRBV2
size: .
D: TRBD1
DNA: TGTGCCAGCATGGGAGAAGCAGGGGGCTTTGAGCAGTACTTC
CDR3: CASMGEAGGFEQYF

J: TRBJ2-7
V: TRBV9
size: few
D: TRBD2
DNA: TGTGCCAGCAGCGTTGGACTAGCGGGAGGTGACGAGCAGTACTTC
CDR3: CASSVGLAGGDEQYF

J: TRBJ2-3
V: TRBV10-2
size: .
D: TRBD2
DNA: TGCGCCAGCAGCAATTTAGCGGGAGGGGCAGATACGCAGTATTTT
CDR3: CASSNLAGGADTQYF

J: TRBJ2-1
V: TRBV6-1
size: once
D: .
DNA: TGTGCCAGCAGTGAAACTTATGGTGAGCAGTTCTTC
CDR3: CASSETYGEQFF

J: TRBJ2-5
V: TRBV19
size: .
D: .
DNA: TGTGCCAGTAGTATAGCAGCCGGGTCGGGAGAGACCCAGTACTTC
CDR3: CASSIAAGSGETQYF

J: TRBJ2-1
V: TRBV15
size: once
D: TRBD2
DNA: TGTGCCACCTGTCGAGCGGGAGTGTATGAGCAGTTCTTC
CDR3: CATCRAGVYEQFF

J: TRBJ2-6
V: TRBV7-2
size: .
D: .
DNA: TGTGCCAGCAGCTTAGAAGTCAGCTCTGGGGCCAACGTCCTGACTTTC
CDR3: CASSLEVSSGANVLTF

J: TRBJ1-4
V: TRBV5-4
size: once
D: TRBD1
DNA: TGTGCCAGCAGCCCTGACAGGGTTGGTGAAAAACTGTTTTTT
CDR3: CASSPDRVGEKLFF

J: TRBJ2-1
V: TRBV6-5
size: few
D: TRBD2
DNA: TGTGCCACCAGAAAGCGGGAGTTGCGCAATGAGCAGTTCTTC
CDR3: CATRKRELRNEQFF

J: TRBJ2-5
V: TRBV29-1
size: .
D: .
DNA: TGCAGCGTTGCCCATGTTTTTCGGGAGACCCAGTACTTC
CDR3: CSVAHVFRETQYF

J: TRBJ2-7
V: TRBV29-1
size: .
D: TRBD2
DNA: TGCAGCGCGGGACTAGCGGGCTACGAGCAGTACTTC
CDR3: CSAGLAGYEQYF

J: TRBJ1-2
V: TRBV6-1
size: few
D: .
DNA: TGTGCCAGCAGTGAGTTCGGGGGGCGCCAATTAGGAGCATATGGCTACACCTTC
CDR3: CASSEFGGRQLGAYGYTF

J: TRBJ2-3
V: TRBV2
size: .
D: TRBD2
DNA: TGTGCCAGCAGTTCCCGGACTAGCGGGAGCACAGATACGCAGTATTTT
CDR3: CASSSRTSGSTDTQYF

J: TRBJ1-3
V: TRBV7-8
size: .
D: .
DNA: TGTGCCAGCAGCTTTAAAGGAAACACCATATATTTT
CDR3: CASSFKGNTIYF

J: TRBJ2-5
V: TRBV19
size: .
D: TRBD2
DNA: TGTGCCAGTACAGCTAGCGGGAGCCTAGAGACCCAGTACTTC
CDR3: CASTASGSLETQYF

J: TRBJ2-1
V: TRBV7-9
size: .
D: .
DNA: TGTGCCAGCAGGAAAGCGGGCTTAAGCTCCTACAATGAGCAGTTCTTC
CDR3: CASRKAGLSSYNEQFF

J: TRBJ2-5
V: TRBV3-1/TRBV3-2
size: .
D: TRBD2
DNA: TGTGCCAGCAGATCACTAGCGGGAGTACAAGAGACCCAGTACTTC
CDR3: CASRSLAGVQETQYF